This T cell receptor beta chain stems from a study of radiation and T cells in renal cell carcinoma. Trimming took 0 bases from V and 4 from J; bases not matched to a gene: 3. Germline CDR1 reads SGHRS; CDR2 reads YFSETQ. This CDR3 spans 16 amino acids. Study results and limitations: Irradiated tumors held more dominant CDR3 motifs than control tumors.

Sample treatment: treatment-naive control, cytoreductive nephrectomy. Control tumors came from treatment-naive patients without prior radiation. This clone was observed a few times. Its specificity is not known. Repertoires were generated with immunoSEQ multiplex PCR, while TCRdb's copy carries only in-frame clones and drops some. The sample lists around 23,000 clones; around half were seen once. The sample in question was tumor tissue, obtained from a patient whose treatment was nephrectomy without radiotherapy. The chain links TRBV5-1 to TRBJ2-1, with TRBD2 matching over 11 bases. The TCR sequence derives from a human donor with renal cell carcinoma. The DNA for the CDR3 is TGCGCCAGCAGCTTGGAGGGGACTAGCGGTTACAATGAGCAGTTCTTC. This gives the protein CASSLEGTSGYNEQFF.